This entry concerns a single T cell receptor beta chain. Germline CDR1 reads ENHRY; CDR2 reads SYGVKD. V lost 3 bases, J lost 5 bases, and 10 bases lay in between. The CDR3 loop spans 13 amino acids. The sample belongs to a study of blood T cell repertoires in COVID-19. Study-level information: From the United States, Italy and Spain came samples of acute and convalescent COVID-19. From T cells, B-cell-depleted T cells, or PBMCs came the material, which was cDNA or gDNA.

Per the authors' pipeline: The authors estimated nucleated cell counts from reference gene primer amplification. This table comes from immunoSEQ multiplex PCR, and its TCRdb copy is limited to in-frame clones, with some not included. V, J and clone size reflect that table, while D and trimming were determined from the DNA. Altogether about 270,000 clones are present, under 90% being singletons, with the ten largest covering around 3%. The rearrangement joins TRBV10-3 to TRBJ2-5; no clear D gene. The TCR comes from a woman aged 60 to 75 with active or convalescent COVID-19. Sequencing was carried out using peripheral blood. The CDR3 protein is CAISDGLLETQYF. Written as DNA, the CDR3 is TGTGCCATCAGTGACGGGTTGCTGGAGACCCAGTACTTC.